The clone carrying this TCR beta chain was seen a handful of times. The target antigen is unknown. The CDR3 is 16 residues long. V dropped 2 bases and J dropped 4 bases, with 15 bases sitting between them. TCRdb processed the 5' RACE reads anew with MiXCR; each CDR3 protein has one entry. The sample records a few hundred thousand distinct CDR3 sequences, 7% to 9% being singletons. This sample is part of a study of T cells after yellow fever vaccination. For the study at large: It was SMART-Seq v4 Ultra Low Input that prepared the fractions with low cell numbers.

General study results and limits: After the booster, about 95% of CD4 and roughly nine tenths of CD8 primary-response clones were re-detected. Weaker overall, the secondary response nonetheless peaked faster (day 5 versus 15).

This material consisted of PBMCs, taken 45 days after the first yellow fever vaccination. The gene calls are TRBV23-1 and TRBJ1-5; TRBD1 might be the D (5 bases). TRBV23-1 counts as an open reading frame of uncertain function. The sequence was obtained from a man between 18 and 29 years old who received the YFV17D yellow fever vaccine. CDR3 residues: CASSQKGRRDNQPQHF. The CDR3 DNA follows: TGCGCCAGCAGTCAAAAAGGGCGCAGGGATAATCAGCCCCAGCATTTT.